Below, 18 T cell receptor beta chains from the same sample are listed, as sequenced in a study of regulatory T cells in long-lasting Graves disease. Assembly of TCR beta libraries relied on iRepertoire HTBI primers together with Arm-PCR of CDR3 regions. TCRdb itself ran the multiplex PCR reads through MiXCR, one entry per CDR3 protein. The repertoire includes a few hundred thousand distinct CDR3 sequences, roughly a fifth of them detected once, and roughly 7% sits in the top ten. Time point specified: persistent/refractory GD, antithyroid drugs over 5 years with positive TRAb. The TCR library was made from RNA extracted from PBMCs. The material sequenced was peripheral blood mononuclear cells (PBMCs), taken when the disease was refractory, from a patient treated with antithyroid drugs. All receptors come from a female donor with Graves disease.

This clonotype occurred a few times. The CDR3 protein is CATSETGGGTEAFF. In DNA, the CDR3 is TGTGCCACCAGCGAGACAGGGGGGGGCACTGAAGCTTTCTTT. The chain has TRBV24-1 and TRBJ1-1; TRBD1 matches at 9 bases. Per the germline V gene, CDR1 is KGHDR and CDR2 is SFDVKD. The CDR3 length is 14 residues. After removal of 7 bases from V and 4 bases from J, the junction contained 6 bases not matched to a gene.

This sequence joins TRBV24-1 and TRBJ2-1; D gene uncertain. The V gene lost 3 bases and the J gene lost 5 bases, with 13 bases spanning the gap. CDR1 is KGHDR, CDR2 SFDVKD, per germline. The CDR3 extends over 15 amino acids. CDR3 protein: CATSDGSRQNNEQFF. The CDR3 DNA reads TGTGCCACCAGTGATGGCAGCCGGCAGAACAATGAGCAGTTCTTC.

The chain has TRBV5-1 and TRBJ1-6; D is undetermined. The CDR3 extends over 17 amino acids. V was pared by 0 bases and J by 2 bases, with 12 bases between. CDR1 is SGHRS and CDR2 is YFSETQ in the germline V gene. In DNA, the CDR3 is TGCGCCAGCAGCTTGGGCCCAGGTCCTACCTATAATTCACCCCTCCACTTT. Translated, it gives CASSLGPGPTYNSPLHF.

This clonotype appeared a few times. The V and J genes are TRBV11-3 and TRBJ1-1; D ambiguous. V was pared by 4 bases and J by 1 base, with 16 bases between. The length of the CDR3 is 16 residues. Per germline, CDR1 SGHNT and CDR2 YENEEA. In nucleotides, the CDR3 is TGTGCCAGCAGCTCAATTTTCCAAACACAGAACACTGAAGCTTTCTTT. This encodes CASSSIFQTQNTEAFF.

The chain has TRBV4-1 and TRBJ1-1, with TRBD1 identical over 7 bases. Germline V CDR1 and CDR2: MGHRA, YSYEKL. Trimming took 4 bases from V and 0 from J; bases not matched to a gene: 17. The CDR3 covers 19 residues. The CDR3 sequence is CASSLYPRAGGNMNTEAFF. DNA of the CDR3: TGCGCCAGCAGCCTATACCCAAGGGCAGGGGGAAACATGAACACTGAAGCTTTCTTT.

This clonotype was picked up many times. V gene TRBV19 combines with J gene TRBJ1-1; D unresolved. The CDR3 length is 15 residues. V lost 1 base to trimming and J lost 1 base, with 10 bases between them. CDR1 LNHDA and CDR2 SQIVND come from the germline V gene (reference sequence). The CDR3 here is CASSIAPGQNTEAFF. For the CDR3, the DNA is TGTGCCAGTAGTATAGCACCCGGCCAGAACACTGAAGCTTTCTTT.

This clonotype came up many times. The chain joins TRBV11-3 to TRBJ1-2, with D possibly being TRBD1 (6 bases). CDR1 and CDR2 (germline): SGHNT, YENEEA. V was shortened by 4 bases and J by 4 bases, with 10 bases between the two germline ends. The CDR3 length is 13 residues. The CDR3: CASSWLGAYGYTF. As DNA, the CDR3 is TGTGCCAGCAGCTGGTTGGGGGCCTATGGCTACACCTTC. Variable domain in full (rest from reference TRBV11-3 and TRBJ1-2): EAGVVQSPRYKIIEKKQPVAFWCNPISGHNTLYWYLQNLGQGPELLIRYENEEAVDDSQLPKDRFSAERLKGVDSTLKIQPAELGDSAVYLCASSWLGAYGYTFGSGTRLTVV.

This clonotype occurred a few times. This rearrangement joins TRBV7-9 to TRBJ1-2; D is unresolved. Trimming removed 3 bases from V and 7 bases from J, with 12 bases in between. CDR1 and CDR2 (germline): SEHNR, FQNEAQ (reference sequence). The CDR3 contains 13 residues. The CDR3 is CASSFVGPGGYTF. In DNA, the CDR3 is TGTGCCAGCAGCTTTGTAGGCCCTGGTGGCTACACCTTC.

The table lists this clonotype with a few counts. The genes are TRBV29-1 and TRBJ1-3, with D unresolved. This CDR3 has 13 amino acids. From germline, CDR1 is SQVTM and CDR2 ANQGSEA. Trimming removed 1 base at V and 4 bases at J, with 8 bases between. In DNA, the CDR3 is TGCAGCGTTGAAGTGGAGCAGGGAAACACCATATATTTT. Translation gives CSVEVEQGNTIYF.

The chain combines TRBV5-6 with TRBJ1-1; D is perhaps TRBD1 (5 bases). The germline V gene has CDR1 SGHDT and CDR2 YYEEEE. The CDR3 runs to 15 residues. V lost 4 bases to trimming and J lost 5 bases, with 18 bases between them. In DNA, the CDR3 is TGTGCCAGCAGCCCCAAGGGGATCTTCGATACTGAAGCTTTCTTT. It encodes CASSPKGIFDTEAFF.

This clonotype was recorded at least ten times. This chain joins TRBV28 and TRBJ1-6; D possibly corresponds to TRBD1 (5 bases). The CDR3 has 18 residues. Germline V gene lookup returns CDR1 MDHEN and CDR2 SYDVKM. Between the trimmed V and J ends, which lost 3 bases and 4 bases, there was a span of 19 bases. CDR3: CASSFSNLRGRYNSPLHF. As DNA, the CDR3 is TGTGCCAGCAGTTTCTCCAATTTACGGGGCCGGTATAATTCACCCCTCCACTTT.

This clonotype was seen repeatedly, ten times or more. V gene TRBV28 combines with J gene TRBJ2-7; D could derive from TRBD1 or TRBD2 (6 bases each). The CDR3 spans 16 residues. CDR1 and CDR2 (germline): MDHEN, SYDVKM. Trimming took off 3 bases at V and 2 bases at J, with 17 bases between the two ends. CDR3 residues: CASSLEGGGRAYEQYF. In DNA, the CDR3 is TGTGCCAGCAGTTTGGAGGGGGGTGGCAGGGCCTACGAGCAGTACTTC. The full variable domain, its missing parts supplied by reference TRBV28 and TRBJ2-7, is DVKVTQSSRYLVKRTGEKVFLECVQDMDHENMFWYRQDPGLGLRLIYFSYDVKMKEKGDIPEGYSVSREKKERFSLILESASTNQTSMYLCASSLEGGGRAYEQYFGPGTRLTVT.

This clonotype was counted ten times or more. The gene calls are TRBV7-9 and TRBJ1-4; TRBD1 matches at 7 bases. The CDR3 length is 14 residues. Germline CDR1 is SEHNR and CDR2 is FQNEAQ (reference sequence). V gave up 5 bases and J gave up 8 bases; unmatched junction bases: 8. CDR3 DNA: TGTGCCAGCAGCGCTATGGGACAGACAGAAAAACTGTTTTTT. Translation gives CASSAMGQTEKLFF.

This clonotype was counted a single time. The chain uses TRBV7-9 and TRBJ2-7; TRBD2 matches at 8 bases. The CDR3 sequence is 15 residues long. Germline V CDR1 and CDR2: SEHNR, FQNEAQ (reference sequence). J gave up 1 base and V 4 bases, and 6 bases lay outside the gene matches. The CDR3 coding sequence is TGTGCCAGCAGCTCGCAGGAGCGGGGGTCCTACGAGCAGTACTTC. It is translated as CASSSQERGSYEQYF.

This clonotype was recorded only once. The V gene is TRBV4-3, the J gene TRBJ2-7; D not resolved. This CDR3 region has 14 residues. Germline CDR1 and CDR2: LGHNA and YSLEER. V was clipped by 0 bases and J by 5 bases, with 11 bases between them. The DNA of the CDR3 is TGCGCCAGCAGCCAAGATCTGGACCTGAACGAGCAGTACTTC. It codes for CASSQDLDLNEQYF.

At least ten counts were recorded for this clonotype. A single base separates this from a much larger clone, so it may be a read error. The chain carries TRBV28 and TRBJ2-7; unclear D gene. Per germline, CDR1 MDHEN and CDR2 SYDVKM. Trimming removed 4 bases from V and 3 bases from J, with 4 bases in between. This CDR3 comprises 11 residues. CDR3 nucleotides: TGTGCCAGCAGTTCCTTCTACGAGCAGTACTTC. Its protein product is CASSSFYEQYF.

This clonotype occurred many times. The chain combines TRBV6-1 with TRBJ2-5; TRBD1 matches 9 bases. CDR3 length equals 13 residues. After removal of 6 bases from V and 7 bases from J, the junction contained 6 bases not matched to a gene. The germline CDR1 and CDR2 sequences are MNHNS and SASEGT. The CDR3 DNA is TGTGCCAGCAGACCGGGACAGGGTGGGACCCAGTACTTC. Residues: CASRPGQGGTQYF.

This clonotype has only a few counts. The J gene is TRBJ1-3, the V gene TRBV7-9; 7 bases fit TRBD1. Germline CDR1 and CDR2: SEHNR and FQNEAQ (reference sequence). V dropped 4 bases and J dropped 0; count of bases not matched to a gene: 6. The CDR3 has 16 amino acids. CDR3 protein: CASSSTGEHSGNTIYF. The DNA of the CDR3 is TGTGCCAGCAGCTCCACAGGGGAACACTCTGGAAACACCATATATTTT.